This entry lists 23 T cell receptor beta chains sequenced from one sample in a study of T cell repertoires in cytomegalovirus infection (dated by TCRdb to between 2018 and 2020). Reads for this sample came from an Illumina HiSeq 1500. TCRdb reprocessing: public reads trimmed at Q25 with fastp, clones called with MiXCR, in-frame beta chains kept. When rows share a CDR3 protein, they turn into one entry using the most common DNA and genes. The sample yields about 890,000 distinct CDR3 sequences; approximately 31% were counted once. The ten top clones hold around an eighth of the sample. The treatment or condition tag for this specimen amounts to: in vitro stimulation with specific CMV peptide epitopes to enrich CMV-specific T cells. These receptors lack a known antigen. The starting material was cultured CD8+ T cells from PBMCs, obtained from culture after CMV antigen stimulation. Receptors originate from a human donor in good health (CMV status not recorded). Some clones in this sample may be carry-over from other donors' samples.

The rearrangement joins TRBV6-6 to TRBJ1-5; a possible D gene is TRBD1 (5 bases). The germline V and J ends were trimmed by 8 bases and 7 bases, with 18 bases remaining between them. This CDR3 has 14 amino acids. CDR1 is MNHNY and CDR2 is SVGAGI in the germline V gene (reference sequence). This CDR3 is CASGDAGSNQPQHF. The DNA of the CDR3 is TGTGCCAGCGGGGATGCAGGGTCCAACCAGCCCCAGCATTTT.

The table lists this clonotype with a few counts. This chain uses TRBV6-6 with TRBJ1-6; a possible D gene is TRBD1 (6 bases). Germline V lookup: CDR1 MNHNY, CDR2 SVGAGI (reference sequence). The V and J ends lost 2 bases and 7 bases respectively, with 15 bases between them. There are 16 residues in the CDR3. The CDR3 loop reads CASSYGGQGRNSPLHF. CDR3 coding DNA: TGTGCCAGCAGTTACGGGGGGCAGGGTAGGAATTCACCCCTCCACTTT.

This clonotype was found many times. This chain joins TRBV7-8 and TRBJ2-7, with D perhaps TRBD1 (6 bases). V was trimmed by 3 bases and J by 6 bases, leaving 15 bases between them. Germline CDR1 and CDR2: SGHVS and FQNEAQ. The CDR3 has 14 amino acids. The CDR3 sequence is CASSFGQWGLEQYF. The CDR3 nucleotides are TGTGCCAGCAGCTTCGGACAATGGGGGCTCGAGCAGTACTTC.

The chain joins TRBV10-3 to TRBJ2-7; D not certain. Trimming took 3 bases from V and 3 from J, leaving 3 bases between them. The CDR3 totals 11 residues. Germline V gene lookup returns CDR1 ENHRY and CDR2 SYGVKD. The CDR3 region has the DNA TGTGCCATCAGTGACAGCTACGAGCAGTACGTC. This gives the protein CAISDSYEQYV.

This clonotype has only a few counts. This chain connects TRBV4-1 to TRBJ2-5; D possibly matches TRBD1 or TRBD2 (5 bases each). The CDR3 loop spans 11 amino acids. V was shortened by 11 bases and J by 1 base, with 8 bases between the two germline ends. Germline V gene sequence: CDR1 MGHRA, CDR2 YSYEKL. The CDR3 loop reads CASGAQETQYF. DNA of the CDR3: TGCGCCTCCGGGGCCCAAGAGACCCAGTACTTC.

J is TRBJ2-5 and V is TRBV7-4; D assignment may be TRBD1 or TRBD2 (6 bases each). Trimming stripped 3 bases from V and 1 base from J, with 15 bases between. Per germline, CDR1 SGHVT and CDR2 SQSDAQ. CDR3 length: 16 amino acids. CDR3 residues: CASSLGKGGTQETQYF. CDR3 in DNA: TGTGCCAGCAGCTTGGGTAAAGGGGGGACCCAAGAGACCCAGTACTTC. Full variable domain (remainder filled in from reference TRBV7-4 and TRBJ2-5): GAGVSQSPRYKVAKRGRDVALRCDSISGHVTLYWYRQTLGQGSEVLTYSQSDAQRDKSGRPSGRFSAERPERSVSTLKIQRTEQGDSAVYLCASSLGKGGTQETQYFGPGTRLLVL.

This sequence joins TRBV19 and TRBJ2-3, with D unclear. The V gene's germline CDR1 is LNHDA and CDR2 SQIVND (reference sequence). V lost 4 bases to trimming and J lost 5 bases, with 10 bases between them. CDR3 length equals 13 residues. This chain's CDR3 is CASSSERGDTQYF. The CDR3 DNA is TGTGCCAGTAGTAGCGAAAGAGGAGATACGCAGTATTTT. Complete variable domain (other parts from reference TRBV19 and TRBJ2-3): DGGITQSPKYLFRKEGQNVTLSCEQNLNHDAMYWYRQDPGQGLRLIYYSQIVNDFQKGDIAEGYSVSREKKESFPLTVTSAQKNPTAFYLCASSSERGDTQYFGPGTRLTVL.

The V call is TRBV18, the J call TRBJ1-2; D might be TRBD1 (5 bases). Trimming removed 2 bases from V and 1 base from J, with 17 bases in between. Germline CDR1 KGHSH, CDR2 LQKENI. CDR3 length equals 17 residues. The CDR3 DNA follows: TGTGCCAGCTCACCATCGGGACTTTTTTACCTTAACTATGGCTACACCTTC. It encodes CASSPSGLFYLNYGYTF.

The chain uses TRBV11-1 and TRBJ2-2; D might be TRBD1 (7 bases). The V and J ends lost 5 bases and 3 bases respectively, with 13 bases between them. CDR3 size: 15 residues. Germline CDR1 SGHAT, CDR2 FQDESV (reference sequence). The CDR3 region has the DNA TGTGCCAGCAGCCCCAGGGGGGACCACACCGGGGAGCTGTTTTTT. The encoded protein is CASSPRGDHTGELFF.

The chain carries TRBV6-5 and TRBJ2-4; 7 nucleotides align to TRBD1. CDR1 and CDR2 from the germline V gene are MNHEY and SVGAGI. The ends lost 7 bases at V and 4 bases at J; junction bases unmatched: 7. This CDR3 comprises 14 residues. The CDR3 is CASTSRQGKNIQYF. The DNA of the CDR3 is TGTGCCAGCACCTCTCGACAGGGTAAAAACATTCAGTACTTC.

This clonotype occurred a few times. V gene TRBV14 combines with J gene TRBJ2-1; either TRBD1 or TRBD2 may fit D (5 bases each). Between the trimmed V and J ends, which lost 5 bases and 0 bases, there was a span of 17 bases. This CDR3 has 17 residues. Germline V gene lookup returns CDR1 SGHDN and CDR2 FVKESK. Here the CDR3 reads CASSERGYESSYNEQFF. In nucleotides, the CDR3 is TGTGCCAGCAGCGAACGGGGCTACGAGAGCTCCTACAATGAGCAGTTCTTC.

A few counts support this clonotype. V usage is TRBV7-8 and J usage is TRBJ2-1; TRBD2 matches 7 bases. Germline V gene data show CDR1 as SGHVS and CDR2 as FQNEAQ. This CDR3 spans 14 amino acids. V was pared by 5 bases and J by 9 bases, with 10 bases of the junction left unmatched. The chain's CDR3 is CASSLTSSRVEQFF. The CDR3, as DNA: TGTGCCAGCAGCCTGACTAGCTCACGGGTTGAGCAGTTCTTC.

The rearrangement links TRBV4-3 to TRBJ2-5; 8 positions match TRBD1. The CDR3 runs to 15 residues. Germline V gene data show CDR1 as LGHNA and CDR2 as YSLEER. J lost 5 bases, V lost 1 base, and 6 bases had no gene match. The CDR3 loop is CASSQGAGGMETQYF. CDR3 DNA sequence: TGCGCCAGCAGCCAAGGGGCAGGGGGCATGGAGACCCAGTACTTC.

This clonotype showed up just a few times. The V call is TRBV7-9, the J call TRBJ1-1, with D tentatively TRBD1 (6 bases). Trimming shortened V by 5 bases and J by 10 bases, and 20 bases separated the two germline ends. The CDR3 length is 14 residues. The V gene's germline CDR1 is SEHNR and CDR2 FQNEAQ (reference sequence). The CDR3 region has the DNA TGTGCCAGCAGCCGAGTACAGGGTATGGGGATAGCTTTCTTT. It is translated as CASSRVQGMGIAFF.

The V and J genes are TRBV5-6 and TRBJ2-3, with a possible D match to TRBD1 (5 bases). CDR3 length: 17 amino acids. Trimming pared 0 bases from V and 0 bases from J, leaving 14 bases between. The germline V gene encodes CDR1 SGHDT and CDR2 YYEEEE. The CDR3 loop is CASSLATGELSTDTQYF. DNA of the CDR3: TGTGCCAGCAGCTTGGCAACAGGCGAACTGAGCACAGATACGCAGTATTTT.

This clonotype was observed many times. The chain is built from TRBV12-3 or TRBV12-4 and TRBJ2-5; 7 nucleotides line up with TRBD2. There are 14 residues in the CDR3. The V gene end was trimmed by 5 bases and the J gene end by 4 bases; junction bases not matched to a gene: 7. CDR3 in DNA: TGTGCCAGCAGTCCTGACCCGGGGGGAGAGACCCAGTACTTC. This encodes CASSPDPGGETQYF.

This chain's CDR3 is CASSLVAREKLFF. The DNA for the CDR3 is TGTGCCAGCAGCTTAGTTGCGAGGGAAAAACTGTTTTTT. The chain combines TRBV7-6 with TRBJ1-4; no firm D call. CDR3 length: 13 residues. Germline V gene data show CDR1 as SGHVS and CDR2 as FNYEAQ. Trimming left V 1 base short and J 8 bases short, with 8 bases between. Looking up the rest from reference TRBV7-6 and TRBJ1-4 gives the full variable domain: GAGVSQSPRYKVTKRGQDVALRCDPISGHVSLYWYRQALGQGPEFLTYFNYEAQQDKSGLPNDRFSAERPEGSISTLTIQRTEQRDSAMYRCASSLVAREKLFFGSGTQLSVL.

The chain recombines TRBV7-8 with TRBJ1-2; D is ambiguous. The V end lost 4 bases, the J end lost 6 bases, and 9 bases lay between the germline ends. There are 12 residues in the CDR3. CDR1 and CDR2 from the germline V gene are SGHVS and FQNEAQ. CDR3 residues: CASSSRPNGYTF. CDR3 nucleotide sequence: TGTGCCAGCAGCTCCCGACCTAATGGCTACACCTTC.

V is TRBV7-4 and J is TRBJ2-1; D is possibly TRBD2 (7 bases). This CDR3 contains 15 residues. Germline V gene sequence: CDR1 SGHVT, CDR2 SQSDAQ. V gave up 3 bases and J gave up 9 bases, with 18 bases separating them. The CDR3 reads CASSFEGGGLSEQFF. CDR3 in DNA: TGTGCCAGCAGCTTCGAAGGGGGGGGGCTGTCTGAGCAGTTCTTC.

The rearrangement joins TRBV19 to TRBJ1-1; the D gene is possibly TRBD1 (5 bases). This CDR3 contains 14 residues. The germline V gene has CDR1 LNHDA and CDR2 SQIVND (reference sequence). The V end was cut by 7 bases, the J end by 0 bases, with 12 bases between. The DNA of the CDR3 is TGTGCCAGTACGTTTTCAGGGATGAACACTGAAGCTTTCTTT. This sequence encodes CASTFSGMNTEAFF.

The chain links TRBV6-5 to TRBJ1-1, with D maybe TRBD1 (6 bases). The CDR3 spans 16 residues. Germline assignment: CDR1 MNHEY and CDR2 SVGAGI. V gave up 5 bases and J gave up 0 bases, with 16 bases separating them. DNA of the CDR3: TGTGCCAGCAGTCTATCAGGGGCCTATATGAACACTGAAGCTTTCTTT. It yields the protein CASSLSGAYMNTEAFF.

This chain links TRBV6-5 with TRBJ2-7, with D maybe TRBD2 (5 bases). Germline V lookup: CDR1 MNHEY, CDR2 SVGAGI. The CDR3 spans 16 residues. V was pared by 6 bases and J by 0 bases, with 18 bases between. The CDR3 protein is CASSTGWEFSSYEQYF. DNA of the CDR3: TGTGCCAGCAGCACGGGTTGGGAGTTCTCCTCCTACGAGCAGTACTTC.

This clonotype was seen a handful of times. The CDR3, as DNA: TGTGCCAGCAGCTCCACCCGGTTAGCGGGGGACACAGATACGCAGTATTTT. Protein product: CASSSTRLAGDTDTQYF. V and J are TRBV7-9 and TRBJ2-3; the match to TRBD2 covers 9 bases. CDR3 length: 17 amino acids. After removal of 4 bases from V and 2 bases from J, the junction contained 10 bases not matched to a gene. Germline V gene lookup returns CDR1 SEHNR and CDR2 FQNEAQ (reference sequence).